The 30 T cell receptor beta chains presented below share a single source sample, sequenced in a study of cytomegalovirus exposure and HLA in healthy donors. The primer mix had 60 Vbeta and 13 Jbeta primers. Clones were read by immunoSEQ multiplex PCR, and TCRdb kept only the in-frame ones, dropping some. The table lists about 170,000 clones, around three quarters of them singletons, with about 1.9% in the top ten. The sequenced sample consisted of PBMCs. The receptors derive from a woman in her thirties in good health and CMV-seropositive.

This clone occurred a few times. The chain couples TRBV7-9 to TRBJ1-5, with no clear D. Germline V gives CDR1 SEHNR, CDR2 FQNEAQ (reference sequence). This CDR3 is 14 amino acids long. Deletions cut 5 bases from V and 11 bases from J, with 19 bases between. As DNA, the CDR3 is TGTGCCAGCAGCCCAATCGAGGGTGTCCGGACCCAGCATTTT. The encoded protein is CASSPIEGVRTQHF. Complete variable domain (other parts from reference TRBV7-9 and TRBJ1-5): DTGVSQNPRHKITKRGQNVTFRCDPISEHNRLYWYRQTLGQGPEFLTYFQNEAQLEKSRLLSDRFSAERPKGSFSTLEIQRTEQGDSAMYLCASSPIEGVRTQHFGDGTRLSIL.

This rearrangement joins TRBV7-9 to TRBJ2-1; D is perhaps TRBD1 (5 bases). Germline V gene lookup returns CDR1 SEHNR and CDR2 FQNEAQ (reference sequence). V shed 6 bases and J shed 7 bases, with 10 bases lying between them. The CDR3 consists of 12 residues. The CDR3 coding sequence is TGTGCCAGCAGTAAGACAGTTAATGAGCAGTTCTTC. Encoded protein: CASSKTVNEQFF.

This chain uses TRBV27 with TRBJ2-3; tentatively, D is TRBD2 (6 bases). Trimming took off 2 bases at V and 11 bases at J, with 14 bases between the two ends. CDR3 length: 13 amino acids. CDR1 is MNHEY and CDR2 is SMNVEV in the germline V gene (reference sequence). The CDR3 coding sequence is TGTGCCAGCAGTTTAATGGGGGGAAGAGGGCAGTATTTT. Encoded protein: CASSLMGGRGQYF.

The chain is built from TRBV7-2 and TRBJ1-4; D possibly corresponds to TRBD1 (6 bases). The germline CDR1 and CDR2 sequences are SGHTA and FQGNSA. The CDR3 runs 12 residues. The V end lost 3 bases, the J end lost 8 bases, and 7 bases lay between the germline ends. The CDR3, as DNA: TGTGCCAGCAGCTTGGACAGCGAAAAACTGTTTTTT. Its translation: CASSLDSEKLFF.

The rearrangement uses TRBV10-3 and TRBJ2-5, with a possible D match to TRBD1 (6 bases). Germline V lookup: CDR1 ENHRY, CDR2 SYGVKD. The CDR3 length is 14 residues. The V gene lost 0 bases and the J gene lost 5 bases, with 10 bases spanning the gap. The CDR3 spells CAISESTGTETQYF. CDR3 in DNA: TGTGCCATCAGTGAGTCAACAGGGACCGAGACCCAGTACTTC.

This clone has more than one count but fewer than ten. The chain recombines TRBV7-2 with TRBJ2-5, with D possibly matching TRBD2 (6 bases). The germline CDR1 and CDR2 sequences are SGHTA and FQGNSA. Trimming pared 8 bases from V and 1 base from J, leaving 11 bases between. This CDR3 has 13 residues. The CDR3 reads CASGGVIQETQYF. The CDR3 DNA reads as TGTGCCAGCGGAGGGGTGATCCAAGAGACCCAGTACTTC. Full variable domain (rest looked up from reference TRBV7-2 and TRBJ2-5): GAGVSQSPSNKVTEKGKDVELRCDPISGHTALYWYRQSLGQGLEFLIYFQGNSAPDKSGLPSDRFSAERTGGSVSTLTIQRTQQEDSAVYLCASGGVIQETQYFGPGTRLLVL.

This clone was found many times. The CDR3 sequence: CASSARQGEAGANVLTF. The CDR3 DNA reads as TGTGCCAGCAGCGCTAGACAGGGGGAGGCTGGGGCCAACGTCCTGACTTTC. The J gene is TRBJ2-6, the V gene TRBV9; 9 bases line up with TRBD1. The CDR3 has 17 amino acids. V lost 3 bases to trimming and J lost 2 bases; unmatched junction nucleotides: 6. Germline V lookup: CDR1 SGDLS, CDR2 YYNGEE.

V and J are TRBV4-1 and TRBJ1-2, with 7 nucleotides matching TRBD1. The CDR3 has 15 amino acids. Germline trimming cut 0 bases from V and 1 base from J; bases unmatched to any gene: 2. Germline values: CDR1 MGHRA, CDR2 YSYEKL. As DNA, the CDR3 is TGCGCCAGCAGCCAAGATGACAGGGTTAACTATGGCTACACCTTC. Protein product: CASSQDDRVNYGYTF.

For this clone: The junction does not match germline at one end; this may be a read error. The chain is built from TRBV7-2 and TRBJ2-7; 7 bases fit TRBD1. The CDR3 has 13 amino acids. Looked up from germline, CDR1 is SGHTA and CDR2 is FQGNSA. CDR3 sequence (DNA): TGTGCCAGCAGCTTAGGGGCAGGGGGAACCCCCAACTTC. It codes for CASSLGAGGTPNF.

J is TRBJ1-1 and V is TRBV5-4; 9 bases are shared with TRBD1. Germline loops: CDR1 SGHNT, CDR2 YYREEE (reference sequence). V was clipped by 4 bases and J by 0 bases; unmatched bases: 10. CDR3 size: 17 residues. In nucleotides, the CDR3 is TGTGCCAGCAGCCCGGGGGGTGGACAGGGGATGAACACTGAAGCTTTCTTT. It is translated as CASSPGGGQGMNTEAFF. Drawing the rest from reference TRBV5-4 and TRBJ1-1, the complete variable domain is ETGVTQSPTHLIKTRGQQVTLRCSSQSGHNTVSWYQQALGQGPQFIFQYYREEENGRGNFPPRFSGLQFPNYSSELNVNALELDDSALYLCASSPGGGQGMNTEAFFGQGTRLTVV.

This CDR3 reads CASSYRAGQDGEQYF. DNA of the CDR3: TGTGCCAGCAGTTATCGCGCCGGACAGGATGGCGAGCAGTACTTC. The J gene is TRBJ2-7, the V gene TRBV6-6; 7 positions agree with TRBD1. The junction had 11 bases not matched to a gene; V was cut back by 3 bases and J by 6 bases. The V gene's germline CDR1 is MNHNY and CDR2 SVGAGI (reference sequence). This CDR3 is built from 15 residues.

The rearrangement links TRBV7-9 to TRBJ1-3; D may be TRBD1 (6 bases). The V end was cut by 5 bases, the J end by 0 bases, with 11 bases between. This CDR3 has 15 amino acids. The germline V gene has CDR1 SEHNR and CDR2 FQNEAQ (reference sequence). CDR3 nucleotide sequence: TGTGCCAGCAGCCCTACAGGGCACTCTGGAAACACCATATATTTT. This translates into CASSPTGHSGNTIYF.

This chain uses TRBV6-1 with TRBJ1-4; 9 positions match TRBD1. CDR3 length: 15 residues. Germline V gene lookup returns CDR1 MNHNS and CDR2 SASEGT. V gave up 4 bases and J gave up 7 bases; unmatched junction bases: 7. The CDR3 here is CASSGRGQGSEKLFF. CDR3 bases: TGTGCCAGCAGTGGGCGGGGACAGGGTTCTGAAAAACTGTTTTTT.

Only one count was recorded for this clone. This chain links TRBV5-5 with TRBJ2-1, with 9 nucleotides matching TRBD2. This CDR3 region has 16 residues. The V gene end was trimmed by 5 bases and the J gene end by 2 bases; junction bases not matched to a gene: 8. Looked up from germline, CDR1 is SGHKS and CDR2 is YYEKEE (reference sequence). Written as DNA, the CDR3 is TGTGCCAGCAGATCCATAGCGGGAGCCCCCTACAATGAGCAGTTCTTC. Protein sequence: CASRSIAGAPYNEQFF.

This chain joins TRBV29-1 and TRBJ1-2; TRBD1 aligns across 7 bases. With 4 bases clipped from V and 6 bases from J, the junction kept 2 bases outside the gene matches. Looked up from germline, CDR1 is SQVTM and CDR2 is ANQGSEA. This CDR3 has 11 residues. This CDR3 reads CSVGGGNGYTF. The CDR3 DNA follows: TGCAGCGTTGGAGGGGGCAATGGCTACACCTTC.

CDR3 bases: TGTGCCAGCACCCTAGGGGGGAACACTGAAGCTTTCTTT. This codes for CASTLGGNTEAFF. The chain employs TRBV6-6 and TRBJ1-1, with a possible D match to TRBD1 (6 bases). Per the germline V gene, CDR1 is MNHNY and CDR2 is SVGAGI (reference sequence). With 7 bases removed from V and 1 base from J, the gap between germline ends came to 10 bases. The length of the CDR3 is 13 residues.

This clone appeared a few times. V usage is TRBV29-1 and J usage is TRBJ1-1; 9 bases map to TRBD1. The germline gives CDR1 SQVTM, CDR2 ANQGSEA. This CDR3 region has 16 residues. V was pared by 2 bases and J by 4 bases, with 11 bases of the junction left unmatched. CDR3: CSVESRDRDIGTEAFF. The CDR3 nucleotides are TGCAGCGTTGAAAGCCGGGACAGGGACATAGGCACTGAAGCTTTCTTT. The full variable domain, completed using reference TRBV29-1 and TRBJ1-1, is SAVISQKPSRDICQRGTSLTIQCQVDSQVTMMFWYRQQPGQSLTLIATANQGSEATYESGFVIDKFPISRPNLTFSTLTVSNMSPEDSSIYLCSVESRDRDIGTEAFFGQGTRLTVV.

This chain links TRBV27 with TRBJ2-7; 7 nucleotides agree with TRBD1. Germline lookup yields CDR1 MNHEY and CDR2 SMNVEV (reference sequence). V was pared by 1 base and J by 5 bases, with 14 bases of the junction left unmatched. The CDR3 runs to 17 residues. The CDR3 DNA reads as TGTGCCAGCAGTTTATTCCACAGGGGAGTAAGACGGGACGAGCAGTACTTC. This codes for CASSLFHRGVRRDEQYF.

The V call is TRBV7-9, the J call TRBJ2-1; D unresolved. This CDR3 is built from 15 residues. The V end was cut by 5 bases, the J end by 1 base, with 12 bases between. The V gene's germline CDR1 is SEHNR and CDR2 FQNEAQ (reference sequence). CDR3 DNA: TGTGCCAGCAGCACCTTCTGGGCATCCTACAATGAGCAGTTCTTC. Encoded protein: CASSTFWASYNEQFF.

This chain's CDR3 is CASSFWQGAGYTF. DNA for the CDR3: TGCGCCAGCAGCTTTTGGCAGGGGGCTGGCTACACCTTC. The J gene is TRBJ1-2, the V gene TRBV5-1; 8 bases map to TRBD1. This CDR3 contains 13 residues. The ends lost 2 bases at V and 7 bases at J; junction bases unmatched: 4. The germline V gene encodes CDR1 SGHRS and CDR2 YFSETQ. The entire variable domain, with the rest obtained from reference TRBV5-1 and TRBJ1-2, is as follows: KAGVTQTPRYLIKTRGQQVTLSCSPISGHRSVSWYQQTPGQGLQFLFEYFSETQRNKGNFPGRFSGRQFSNSRSEMNVSTLELGDSALYLCASSFWQGAGYTFGSGTRLTVV.

In its sample, this clone was seen many times. CDR3 in DNA: TGTGCCAGCAGCCCAGCGGGGTACTATGGCTACACCTTC. It codes for CASSPAGYYGYTF. The rearrangement joins TRBV6-6 to TRBJ1-2; D call uncertain. The V and J ends lost 6 bases and 3 bases respectively, with 11 bases between them. The CDR3 covers 13 residues. The germline V gene has CDR1 MNHNY and CDR2 SVGAGI (reference sequence).

The J gene is TRBJ2-1, the V gene TRBV19; D is possibly TRBD2 (5 bases). Germline V gives CDR1 LNHDA, CDR2 SQIVND (reference sequence). The CDR3 loop spans 14 amino acids. Trimming took off 4 bases at V and 8 bases at J, with 15 bases between the two ends. The CDR3 reads CASSNGVLMDEQFF. The CDR3 DNA is TGTGCCAGTAGTAACGGGGTTCTTATGGATGAGCAGTTCTTC.

This clone occurred a few times. The CDR3 nucleotides are TGTGCCAGCAGTCGGAGGACAGGGGGATCTGCCGGGGAGCTGTTTTTT. This gives the protein CASSRRTGGSAGELFF. This sequence joins TRBV27 and TRBJ2-2, with 10 positions matching TRBD1. Germline V gene data show CDR1 as MNHEY and CDR2 as SMNVEV (reference sequence). V gave up 5 bases and J gave up 6 bases; unmatched junction bases: 9. This CDR3 contains 16 residues.

This chain joins TRBV18 and TRBJ1-2; 8 bases are shared with TRBD1. Unmatched junction bases numbered 5, after V lost 1 base and J lost 7 bases. The CDR3 length is 14 residues. Germline values: CDR1 KGHSH, CDR2 LQKENI. The CDR3 DNA follows: TGTGCCAGCTCACCACGGGACAGGTTGTCTGGCTACACCTTC. It translates to CASSPRDRLSGYTF.

The chain recombines TRBV7-2 with TRBJ1-2, with 9 bases lining up with TRBD1. The CDR3 has 14 amino acids. J gave up 5 bases and V 5 bases, and 6 bases lay outside the gene matches. Looked up from germline, CDR1 is SGHTA and CDR2 is FQGNSA. The chain's CDR3 is CASSQSTGGYGYTF. CDR3 bases: TGTGCCAGCAGCCAATCGACAGGGGGTTATGGCTACACCTTC.

This chain links TRBV2 with TRBJ1-5, with 8 bases that match TRBD1. The J segment lost 4 bases and the V segment lost 4 bases, leaving 3 bases of the junction unmatched. CDR1 and CDR2 (germline): SNHLY, FYNNEI. CDR3 length: 14 amino acids. The CDR3 DNA follows: TGTGCCAGCAGTGCGACAGGGGAAAATCAGCCCCAGCATTTT. Protein: CASSATGENQPQHF.

This clone has a single count. This chain connects TRBV29-1 to TRBJ2-3; 9 bases align to TRBD2. V lost 4 bases to trimming and J lost 1 base; unmatched junction nucleotides: 3. There are 14 residues in the CDR3. Germline V lookup: CDR1 SQVTM, CDR2 ANQGSEA. CDR3 loop: CSVGLAVGTDTQYF. Here the CDR3 DNA reads TGCAGCGTTGGACTAGCGGTTGGCACAGATACGCAGTATTTT.

The gene calls are TRBV6-5 and TRBJ2-3; 10 positions agree with TRBD2. Germline trimming cut 6 bases from V and 3 bases from J; bases unmatched to any gene: 3. The CDR3 extends over 14 amino acids. Germline V CDR1 and CDR2: MNHEY, SVGAGI. The CDR3 protein is CASRELAGTDTQYF. In DNA form, the CDR3 reads TGTGCCAGCAGAGAACTAGCGGGGACAGATACGCAGTATTTT.

CDR3 region: CASSPPEFNTEAFF. CDR3 nucleotides: TGCGCCAGCAGCCCGCCCGAGTTTAACACTGAAGCTTTCTTT. V and J are TRBV5-1 and TRBJ1-1; D gene ambiguous. V was trimmed by 4 bases and J by 2 bases, leaving 12 bases between them. This CDR3 has 14 amino acids. CDR1 SGHRS and CDR2 YFSETQ come from the germline V gene.

The chain employs TRBV10-2 and TRBJ2-7; no firm D call. CDR1 is WSHSY, CDR2 SAAADI, per germline. The V end was cut by 0 bases, the J end by 3 bases, with 12 bases between. The CDR3 covers 15 residues. CDR3 sequence: CASSESVPTLYEQYF. The CDR3 bases are TGCGCCAGCAGTGAGTCGGTACCTACGCTCTACGAGCAGTACTTC.